This T cell receptor beta chain was sequenced during a study of response to subunit inactivated influenza vaccine. TCRdb analysed the RT-PCR reads with MiXCR anew, one entry per CDR3 protein. The sample consists of hundreds of thousands of distinct CDR3 sequences, 12% of them appearing once. Germline CDR1 reads SGHRS; CDR2 reads YFSETQ. J was trimmed by 3 bases and V by 1 base; bases with no gene match: 4. The CDR3 contains 15 residues. This clonotype was observed at least ten times. The chain uses TRBV5-1 and TRBJ2-1; 7 nucleotides match TRBD1. The source was PBMCs from blood, collected on the day of vaccination. The sequence was collected from a middle-aged man who received an inactivated influenza vaccine. This chain's CDR3 is CASSLRRGNYNEQFF. CDR3 DNA sequence: TGCGCCAGCAGCTTGCGCAGGGGGAACTACAATGAGCAGTTCTTC.